This section outlines one TCR beta chain sequence together with its context. The target antigen is unknown. The source material, RNA transcripts, was used to amplify TCR beta CDR3 regions. An initial round of RT-PCR targeting the TCR CDR3 relied on the HTBI primer set. TCRdb passed the multiplex PCR reads through MiXCR, listing each CDR3 protein once. The table records 370,000 or so distinct CDR3 sequences, approximately 15% of them present only once. This sample is part of a study of T cells in Graves' hyperthyroidism and ophthalmopathy. Findings and limits, study-wide: Most thyroid clonotypes with frequency above 0.001 were detected in blood.

Patients having uncontrolled infection, another autoimmune disease, pregnancy or lactation were not included. PBMCs were derived from around 10 ml fresh peripheral blood. The sample comprised blood. The receptor's source is a man aged 25 to 40 with Graves' hyperthyroidism that later progressed to Graves' ophthalmopathy.

The CDR3 nucleotides read TGTGCCAGCAGCGTAGTATACTCTACCGGGGAGCTGTTTTTT. Translation gives CASSVVYSTGELFF. This chain uses TRBV9 with TRBJ2-2; D call uncertain. This CDR3 has 14 residues. CDR1 SGDLS and CDR2 YYNGEE come from the germline V gene. The V end was cut by 0 bases, the J end by 5 bases, with 8 bases between. Drawing the rest from reference TRBV9 and TRBJ2-2, the complete variable domain is DSGVTQTPKHLITATGQRVTLRCSPRSGDLSVYWYQQSLDQGLQFLIQYYNGEERAKGNILERFSAQQFPDLHSELNLSSLELGDSALYFCASSVVYSTGELFFGEGSRLTVL.